Given below is one TCR beta chain in context. One entry per CDR3 protein, called by TCRdb with MiXCR from the PCR reads. The sample has approximately 18,000 distinct CDR3 sequences, nearly 45% seen once. Unmatched junction bases numbered 13, after V lost 5 bases and J lost 7 bases. The CDR3 totals 17 residues. CDR1 SGHTA and CDR2 FQGTGA come from the germline V gene. This entry comes from a study of tumor-infiltrating lymphocytes in oesophageal squamous cell carcinoma. This rearrangement joins TRBV7-3 to TRBJ2-2; 10 nucleotides line up with TRBD1. Specimen: esophageal tumor tissue. The TCR sequence derives from a male donor with esophageal squamous cell carcinoma. CDR3 amino acids: CASSPRATGGHGGELFF. CDR3 nucleotide sequence: TGTGCCAGCAGCCCGAGGGCGACAGGGGGCCATGGCGGGGAGCTGTTTTTT.